Given below is one TCR beta chain in context. Its antigen is unidentified. At one of its ends the junction is not consistent with the germline gene, which may arise from a read error. This CDR3 is also generated by other DNA sequences in the sample. TCRdb's table, derived via immunoSEQ multiplex PCR, lists solely in-frame clones and lacks some. The sample carries about 30,000 clones, about 88% recorded once. These data originate in a study of PD-1 blockade in classical Hodgkin lymphoma. Notes on the study in general: Newly diagnosed patients were said to have less baseline TCR diversity than healthy donors did. Repertoire differences have undefined causes, possibly disease activity or prior therapy.

Time point defined: newly diagnosed, previously untreated cHL patient sample. Negative magnetic selection isolated CD4+ T cells from thawed PBMCs. The comparison group had newly diagnosed, previously untreated classical Hodgkin lymphoma. The sequencing sample was made of CD4+ T cells from blood. The receptor was derived from a human donor with classical Hodgkin lymphoma.

The CDR3 spells CASSARLGRGGLYEQYF. The CDR3 nucleotides read TGTGCCAGCAGCGCGCGGCTGGGGCGGGGGGGTCTCTACGAACAGTACTTC. The chain combines TRBV11-2 with TRBJ2-7; 9 positions agree with TRBD2. The length of the CDR3 is 17 residues. Germline V CDR1 and CDR2: SGHAT, FQNNGV.